This TCR beta chain was documented in a study of CD8+CD57+ T cells in acquired aplastic anemia. Study-wide background: 3 to 3.5 ug was the average amount of DNA from sorted CD4+ and CD8+ cells. Study-wide findings and caveats: A significant difference in CD8+ Simpson's diversity between patients and controls was not found. Some 30 shared CD8+ CDR3s appeared highly expressed within patients' immunodominant clones.

About this clonotype: Antigen specificity is unknown.

The ends were cut back, 2 bases at V and 3 bases at J, with 20 bases in the middle. The CDR3 consists of 16 residues. CDR1 and CDR2 from the germline V gene are DFQATT and SNEGSKA (reference sequence). Individuals selected for sequencing had exhibited CD8+CD57+ cell expansion on flow cytometry. With no exception, the patients had severe acquired aplastic anemia. Genomic DNA acted as the template from which TCR beta VDJ combination and CDR3 sequence profiling were carried out. TCRdb re-analysed the reads in MiXCR, keeping a single row per CDR3 protein. The sample includes around 430,000 distinct CDR3 sequences, about a third of them seen just once.

The chain recombines TRBV20-1 with TRBJ2-7, with D possibly called TRBD1 or TRBD2 (7 bases each). Sequencing was done on a sample of sorted CD4+, CD8+, or CD8+CD57+ T cells (not recorded which) from PBMCs. The origin of this receptor is a human donor with aplastic anemia. CDR3 DNA sequence: TGCAGTGCTAGAAATGACAGGGACTACTTTCTCTACGAGCAGTACTTC. Residues: CSARNDRDYFLYEQYF.